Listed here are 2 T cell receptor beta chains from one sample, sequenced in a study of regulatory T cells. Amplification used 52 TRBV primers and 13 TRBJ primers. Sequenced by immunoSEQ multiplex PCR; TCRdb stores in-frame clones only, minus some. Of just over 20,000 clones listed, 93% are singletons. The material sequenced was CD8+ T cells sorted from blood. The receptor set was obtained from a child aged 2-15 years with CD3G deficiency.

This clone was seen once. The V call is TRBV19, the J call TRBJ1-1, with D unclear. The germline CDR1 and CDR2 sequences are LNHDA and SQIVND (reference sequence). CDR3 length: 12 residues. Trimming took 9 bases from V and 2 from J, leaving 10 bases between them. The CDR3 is CASAASNTEAFF. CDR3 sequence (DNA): TGTGCCAGCGCAGCGAGCAACACTGAAGCTTTCTTT.

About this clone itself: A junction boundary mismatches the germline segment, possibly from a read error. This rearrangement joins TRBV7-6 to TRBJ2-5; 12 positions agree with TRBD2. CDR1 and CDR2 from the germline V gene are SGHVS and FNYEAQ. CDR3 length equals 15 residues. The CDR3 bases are TGTGCCAGCAGCCTAGCGGGAGGGCCTGAAGAGACCCAGTACTTC. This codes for CASSLAGGPEETQYF. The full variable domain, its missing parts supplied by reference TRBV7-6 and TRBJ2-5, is GAGVSQSPRYKVTKRGQDVALRCDPISGHVSLYWYRQALGQGPEFLTYFNYEAQQDKSGLPNDRFSAERPEGSISTLTIQRTEQRDSAMYRCASSLAGGPEETQYFGPGTRLLVL.